This T cell receptor beta chain was identified during a study of breast tumors, draining lymph nodes, adjacent tissues. TCRdb re-called the multiplex PCR reads with MiXCR, one entry per CDR3 protein. Here the sample spans 80,000 to 130,000 distinct CDR3 sequences, 20% to 25% being singletons. Study findings and constraints: Tumor and nontumor repertoires were significantly more similar in luminal-like than in basal-like breast cancer. That most tumor T cells come from lymph nodes remained unproven. Tumors had less TCR diversity than lymph nodes, more than nontumor tissue. Findings are consistent with lymph node origin and intratumoral expansion of most tumor T cells.

In this sample, this clonotype turned up many times. Its antigen is unknown. Axillary draining lymph nodes of breast cancer patients supplied the node samples. The sequence was collected from a female donor with breast cancer. Some clones in this sample may be carry-over from other donors' samples. The sample consisted of axillary lymph node tissue.

The CDR3 loop reads CASSLRLAGVPETQYF. The CDR3, as DNA: TGTGCCAGCAGTTTGCGACTAGCGGGAGTCCCAGAGACCCAGTACTTC. V usage is TRBV12-3 or TRBV12-4 and J usage is TRBJ2-5, with TRBD2 matching 12 bases. The CDR3 contains 16 residues. With V trimmed by 3 bases and J by 4 bases, 6 bases remained unmatched.